Listed here are 12 T cell receptor beta chains from one sample, sequenced in a study of shared T cell receptors in the human thymus. Assay used: immunoSEQ multiplex PCR; TCRdb lists only in-frame clones, some missing. The sample holds around 340,000 clones, approximately 95% seen once. The sequenced material came from thymocytes. The receptors were sampled from a human donor.

CDR3 bases: TGTGCCAGCAGCGGTGGGACGTTTAGCAATCAGCCCCAGCATTTT. Protein: CASSGGTFSNQPQHF. The chain links TRBV6-1 to TRBJ1-5, with a possible D match to TRBD1 (5 bases). Germline CDR1 reads MNHNS; CDR2 reads SASEGT. There are 15 residues in the CDR3. V dropped 6 bases and J dropped 0 bases, with 12 bases sitting between them.

This rearrangement joins TRBV2 to TRBJ2-7; D ambiguous. V was trimmed by 6 bases and J by 4 bases, leaving 19 bases between them. This CDR3 region has 15 residues. The V gene's germline CDR1 is SNHLY and CDR2 FYNNEI. The CDR3 nucleotides read TGTGCCAGCAGCCCCCGGGCCCTAGTGGGGTACGAGCAGTACTTC. Protein product: CASSPRALVGYEQYF.

V usage is TRBV10-2 and J usage is TRBJ2-2; 12 bases line up with TRBD2. From germline, CDR1 is WSHSY and CDR2 SAAADI. The J segment lost 4 bases and the V segment lost 0 bases, leaving 9 bases of the junction unmatched. This CDR3 region has 19 residues. The CDR3 bases are TGCGCCAGCAGTGAGTCGAGGCTAGCGGGAGGGCCCGGCACCGGGGAGCTGTTTTTT. This translates into CASSESRLAGGPGTGELFF.

The V gene is TRBV7-8, the J gene TRBJ1-2; D is possibly TRBD1 (6 bases). Trimming took 1 base from V and 3 from J, leaving 12 bases between them. Germline assignment: CDR1 SGHVS and CDR2 FQNEAQ. The length of the CDR3 is 15 residues. For the CDR3, the DNA is TGTGCCAGCAGCTTAGACAGGGAGGGCCACTATGGCTACACCTTC. It codes for CASSLDREGHYGYTF.

The chain employs TRBV7-9 and TRBJ2-7; 9 nucleotides line up with TRBD1. Germline assignment: CDR1 SEHNR and CDR2 FQNEAQ (reference sequence). This CDR3 contains 14 residues. Trimming removed 1 base from V and 3 bases from J; junction bases left unmatched: 1. In DNA form, the CDR3 reads TGTGCCAGCAGCTTAGGGGGACAGGGCTACGAGCAGTACTTC. This sequence encodes CASSLGGQGYEQYF.

The chain employs TRBV19 and TRBJ1-5, with TRBD1 identical over 10 bases. V shed 4 bases, J shed 0 bases, and the junction held 9 bases outside the gene matches. CDR1 is LNHDA and CDR2 is SQIVND in the germline V gene (reference sequence). The length of the CDR3 is 18 residues. CDR3 DNA: TGTGCCAGTAGTAACCGGGACAGGGGCCCACATAGCAATCAGCCCCAGCATTTT. Amino acids: CASSNRDRGPHSNQPQHF.

The J gene is TRBJ2-7, the V gene TRBV4-1; 8 nucleotides line up with TRBD2. The V segment lost 8 bases and the J segment 5 bases; nucleotides outside the gene matches: 11. The CDR3 has 14 residues. From germline, CDR1 is MGHRA and CDR2 YSYEKL. The CDR3 DNA sequence: TGCGCCAGCCTAAAAACAGCGGGAGAGAACGAGCAGTACTTC. It is translated as CASLKTAGENEQYF.

The chain combines TRBV18 with TRBJ2-4, with 10 bases that match TRBD1. V was clipped by 3 bases and J by 0 bases; unmatched bases: 14. The CDR3 loop spans 20 amino acids. Per the germline V gene, CDR1 is KGHSH and CDR2 is LQKENI. Here the CDR3 reads CASSPNRDRGLLLAKNIQYF. CDR3 DNA: TGTGCCAGCTCACCGAACCGGGACAGGGGACTTCTTCTAGCCAAAAACATTCAGTACTTC.

The chain joins TRBV30 to TRBJ2-3; 7 nucleotides line up with TRBD2. Germline loops: CDR1 GTSNPN, CDR2 SVGIG (reference sequence). Unmatched junction bases numbered 16, after V lost 5 bases and J lost 5 bases. This CDR3 is built from 16 residues. The CDR3 DNA reads TGTGCCTGGGCCCAGTTGAGGCGGGAGTATATAGATACGCAGTATTTT. Residues: CAWAQLRREYIDTQYF.

This rearrangement joins TRBV12-5 to TRBJ2-7; D gene uncertain. The length of the CDR3 is 14 residues. CDR1 is LGHNT and CDR2 is FRNRAP in the germline V gene. Trimming took off 6 bases at V and 2 bases at J, with 14 bases between the two ends. The CDR3 reads CASGRSGDPYEQYF. CDR3 bases: TGTGCTAGTGGCCGCTCAGGAGACCCCTACGAGCAGTACTTC.

This clone showed up just once. CDR3 DNA sequence: TGTGCCTGGAGTGTAAACGGGAGGGCCTACAATGAGCAGTTCTTC. Its protein is CAWSVNGRAYNEQFF. This chain links TRBV30 with TRBJ2-1, with TRBD2 identical over 8 bases. V was pared by 0 bases and J by 2 bases, with 3 bases of the junction left unmatched. The CDR3 runs to 15 residues. The V gene's germline CDR1 is GTSNPN and CDR2 SVGIG (reference sequence).

The chain joins TRBV2 to TRBJ2-7; a possible D gene is TRBD2 (6 bases). Germline V lookup: CDR1 SNHLY, CDR2 FYNNEI. CDR3 length: 16 residues. V was cut by 0 bases and J by 2 bases, with 14 bases left in between. CDR3 coding DNA: TGTGCCAGCAGTGAAGCGAGGAGGGCACCTCCCTACGAGCAGTACTTC. Protein sequence: CASSEARRAPPYEQYF.